Presented here are 18 T cell receptor beta chains from one specimen sequenced in a study of blood T cell repertoires in COVID-19. Clones were read by immunoSEQ multiplex PCR, and TCRdb kept only the in-frame ones, dropping some. Of about 140,000 clones in the sample, roughly 80% are singletons; the top ten hold 1.5% to 2%. Sequences were obtained from PBMCs or T cells enriched from blood (not recorded which). These receptors were obtained from a woman under 30 who had been exposed to COVID-19.

The V call is TRBV24-1, the J call TRBJ1-2; D remains unclear. The CDR3 has 14 amino acids. Germline CDR1 is KGHDR and CDR2 is SFDVKD. Trimming shortened V by 2 bases and J by 2 bases, and 8 bases separated the two germline ends. The CDR3 DNA reads as TGTGCCACCAGTGATTCGTGGGAGAACTATGGCTACACCTTC. Translation: CATSDSWENYGYTF.

J is TRBJ2-7 and V is TRBV25-1; 9 positions match TRBD1. V trimming: 4 bases; J trimming: 3 bases; junction bases outside the gene matches: 7. CDR1 is MGHDK, CDR2 SYGVNS, per germline. The CDR3 has 15 residues. The CDR3 loop reads CASSVAGTGYYEQYF. DNA of the CDR3: TGTGCCAGCAGTGTAGCCGGGACAGGGTACTACGAGCAGTACTTC.

V is TRBV3-1 (or the pseudogene TRBV3-2) and J is TRBJ1-2; no firm D call. V was pared by 4 bases and J by 8 bases, with 17 bases between. In germline, CDR1 is LGHDT, CDR2 YNNKEL (reference sequence). The CDR3 extends over 14 amino acids. CDR3 sequence reads: CASSPRLEIKGYTF. The CDR3 region has the DNA TGTGCCAGCAGCCCGCGACTAGAAATCAAGGGCTACACCTTC.

V is TRBV29-1 and J is TRBJ1-5; D not resolved. Germline V gene lookup returns CDR1 SQVTM and CDR2 ANQGSEA. Trimming stripped 3 bases from V and 16 bases from J, with 13 bases between. The CDR3 spans 10 residues. The CDR3 reads CSVDKPTSHF. Written as DNA, the CDR3 is TGCAGCGTTGATAAACCCACTAGTCATTTT.

V gene TRBV16 combines with J gene TRBJ2-1, with TRBD1 matching over 7 bases. With 2 bases clipped from V and 2 bases from J, the junction kept 9 bases outside the gene matches. This CDR3 is built from 17 residues. Germline CDR1 KGHSY, CDR2 FQNENV. CDR3 residues: CASSQRPHDRAYNEQFF. CDR3 coding DNA: TGTGCCAGCAGCCAACGGCCACACGACAGGGCCTACAATGAGCAGTTCTTC.

The V and J genes are TRBV30 and TRBJ1-2, with 8 bases aligning to TRBD1. V was clipped by 5 bases and J by 7 bases; unmatched bases: 6. In germline, CDR1 is GTSNPN, CDR2 SVGIG (reference sequence). There are 12 residues in the CDR3. The CDR3 DNA is TGTGCCTGGTACAGGGGGGGTGGTGGCTACACCTTC. It yields the protein CAWYRGGGGYTF.

The gene calls are TRBV4-1 and TRBJ1-5; D is unclear. Deletions cut 0 bases from V and 3 bases from J, with 6 bases between. The CDR3 is 14 residues long. Germline CDR1 reads MGHRA; CDR2 reads YSYEKL. CDR3 amino acids: CASSQDPVNQPQHF. In nucleotides, the CDR3 is TGCGCCAGCAGCCAAGATCCCGTCAATCAGCCCCAGCATTTT.

In its sample, this clone was seen a few times. J is TRBJ1-2 and V is TRBV5-4; D possibly corresponds to TRBD1 (5 bases). The germline V gene has CDR1 SGHNT and CDR2 YYREEE (reference sequence). This CDR3 spans 15 amino acids. V dropped 6 bases and J dropped 3 bases, with 18 bases sitting between them. CDR3 sequence (DNA): TGTGCCAGCACCCGGGACGGGGGAGTGGACTATGGCTACACCTTC. The encoded protein is CASTRDGGVDYGYTF.

In DNA form, the CDR3 reads TGTGCCAGCAGTACAGGTCCCGGAAACACCATATATTTT. This translates into CASSTGPGNTIYF. The rearrangement joins TRBV12-3 or TRBV12-4 to TRBJ1-3; a weak D match, TRBD1 (5 bases). The V end was cut by 5 bases, the J end by 4 bases, with 9 bases between. The CDR3 has 13 amino acids.

The CDR3 spells CATSRDGTSGSTGELFF. The DNA of the CDR3 is TGTGCCACCAGCAGAGATGGGACTAGCGGGAGCACCGGGGAGCTGTTTTTT. The gene calls are TRBV15 and TRBJ2-2, with 14 bases fitting TRBD2. Unmatched junction bases numbered 1, after V lost 0 bases and J lost 4 bases. This CDR3 has 17 residues. Germline V gene data show CDR1 as LNHNV and CDR2 as YYDKDF (reference sequence).

The V call is TRBV7-8, the J call TRBJ1-2; 9 bases match TRBD1. V shed 2 bases and J 5 bases; nucleotides not matched to a gene: 3. The CDR3 sequence is 14 residues long. From germline, CDR1 is SGHVS and CDR2 FQNEAQ. CDR3: CASSLLQGAYGYTF. The CDR3 DNA follows: TGTGCCAGCAGCTTATTACAGGGGGCATATGGCTACACCTTC.

DNA for the CDR3: TGTGCCAGCAGTTACATCGGACTAGCGAACGAGCAGTACTTC. Amino acids: CASSYIGLANEQYF. The V and J genes are TRBV6-5 and TRBJ2-7, with 9 bases identical to TRBD2. Germline CDR1 reads MNHEY; CDR2 reads SVGAGI. CDR3 length: 14 amino acids. After removal of 2 bases from V and 5 bases from J, the junction contained 4 bases not matched to a gene.

The CDR3 nucleotides are TGTGCCAGCAGCTTGGAGGGGCCGAGATGGGGCTACACCTTC. Translated, it gives CASSLEGPRWGYTF. The chain recombines TRBV7-9 with TRBJ1-2, with D possibly being TRBD1 (5 bases). The germline gives CDR1 SEHNR, CDR2 FQNEAQ (reference sequence). The CDR3 runs 14 residues. Deletions cut 3 bases from V and 8 bases from J, with 16 bases between.

This chain uses TRBV15 with TRBJ1-2; 7 bases match TRBD1. Per germline, CDR1 LNHNV and CDR2 YYDKDF (reference sequence). CDR3 length equals 15 residues. The ends lost 4 bases at V and 5 bases at J; junction bases unmatched: 10. The CDR3 loop is CATSTPRQGAYGYTF. The CDR3 DNA follows: TGTGCCACCAGCACACCTCGACAGGGTGCATATGGCTACACCTTC.

The chain couples TRBV18 to TRBJ1-4, with no clear D. The CDR3 sequence is 17 residues long. V was shortened by 5 bases and J by 2 bases, with 18 bases between the two germline ends. Per the germline V gene, CDR1 is KGHSH and CDR2 is LQKENI. This CDR3 reads CASSFNPLGRTNEKLFF. In DNA, the CDR3 is TGTGCCAGCTCATTTAACCCGTTGGGGAGGACTAATGAAAAACTGTTTTTT.

This clone was seen a handful of times. The J gene is TRBJ2-7, the V gene TRBV6-5, with D maybe TRBD1 (6 bases). Germline V gene data show CDR1 as MNHEY and CDR2 as SVGAGI. The V end was cut by 6 bases, the J end by 2 bases, with 17 bases between. The CDR3 runs 15 residues. CDR3 residues: CASRGKWTDPYEQYF. DNA of the CDR3: TGTGCCAGCAGGGGGAAATGGACAGATCCCTACGAGCAGTACTTC.

The chain links TRBV5-1 to TRBJ2-2, with D hard to call. The closer fit of TRBJ1-3 to the DNA end suggests the J call may be wrong. Germline-derived CDR1 and CDR2 are SGHRS and YFSETQ. CDR3 length: 15 residues. DNA of the CDR3: TGCGCCAGCAGCTTGGACGGGAACTCTGGAAACACCATATATTTT. This encodes CASSLDGNSGNTIYF.

The chain has TRBV19 and TRBJ2-1, with D possibly being TRBD1 (6 bases). CDR1 and CDR2 from the germline V gene are LNHDA and SQIVND (reference sequence). The CDR3 contains 18 residues. With 5 bases removed from V and 4 bases from J, the gap between germline ends came to 24 bases. CDR3 coding DNA: TGTGCCAGTAGTGGGGGTGTATTCGGACAGCTCTTATACAATGAGCAGTTCTTC. This gives the protein CASSGGVFGQLLYNEQFF.